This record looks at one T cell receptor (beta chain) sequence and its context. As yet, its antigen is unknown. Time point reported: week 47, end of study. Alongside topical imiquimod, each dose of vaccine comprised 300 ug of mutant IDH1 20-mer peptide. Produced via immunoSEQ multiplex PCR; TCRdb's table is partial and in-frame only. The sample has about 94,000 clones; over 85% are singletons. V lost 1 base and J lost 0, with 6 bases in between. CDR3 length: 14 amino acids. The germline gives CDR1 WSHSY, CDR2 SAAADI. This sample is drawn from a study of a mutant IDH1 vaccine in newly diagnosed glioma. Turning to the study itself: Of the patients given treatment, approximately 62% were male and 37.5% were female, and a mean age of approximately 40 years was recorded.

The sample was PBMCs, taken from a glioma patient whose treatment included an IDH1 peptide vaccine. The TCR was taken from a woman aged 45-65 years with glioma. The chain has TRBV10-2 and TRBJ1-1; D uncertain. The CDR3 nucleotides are TGCGCCAGCAGTGAGTACAGCGTGAACACTGAAGCTTTCTTT. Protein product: CASSEYSVNTEAFF.